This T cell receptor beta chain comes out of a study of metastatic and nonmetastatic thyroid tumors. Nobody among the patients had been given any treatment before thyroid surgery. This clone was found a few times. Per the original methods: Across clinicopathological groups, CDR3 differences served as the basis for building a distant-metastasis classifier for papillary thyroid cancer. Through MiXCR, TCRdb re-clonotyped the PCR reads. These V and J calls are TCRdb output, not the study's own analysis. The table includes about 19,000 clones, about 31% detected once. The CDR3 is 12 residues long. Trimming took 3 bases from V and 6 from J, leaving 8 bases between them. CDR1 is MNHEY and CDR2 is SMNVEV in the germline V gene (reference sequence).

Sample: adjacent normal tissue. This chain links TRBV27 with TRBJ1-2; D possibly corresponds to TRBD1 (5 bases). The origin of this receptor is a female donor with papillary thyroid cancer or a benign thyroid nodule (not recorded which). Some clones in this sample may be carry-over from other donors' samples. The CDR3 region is CASSFGGNGYTF. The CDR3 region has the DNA TGTGCCAGCAGTTTTGGGGGAAATGGCTACACCTTC.